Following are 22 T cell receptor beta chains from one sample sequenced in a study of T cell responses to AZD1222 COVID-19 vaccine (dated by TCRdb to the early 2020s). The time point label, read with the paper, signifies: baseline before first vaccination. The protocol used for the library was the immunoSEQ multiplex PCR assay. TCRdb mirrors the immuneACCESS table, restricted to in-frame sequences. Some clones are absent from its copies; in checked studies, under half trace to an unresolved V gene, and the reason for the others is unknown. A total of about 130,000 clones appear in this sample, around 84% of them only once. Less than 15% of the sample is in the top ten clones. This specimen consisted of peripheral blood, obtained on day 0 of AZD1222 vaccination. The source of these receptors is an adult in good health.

The CDR3 bases are TGTGCCAGCAGCCCCGGGACAGGACCCTACGAGCAGTACTTC. This translates into CASSPGTGPYEQYF. V usage is TRBV6-5 and J usage is TRBJ2-7; 8 nucleotides line up with TRBD1. CDR1 is MNHEY, CDR2 SVGAGI, per germline. The CDR3 consists of 14 residues. V dropped 6 bases and J dropped 2; count of bases not matched to a gene: 6.

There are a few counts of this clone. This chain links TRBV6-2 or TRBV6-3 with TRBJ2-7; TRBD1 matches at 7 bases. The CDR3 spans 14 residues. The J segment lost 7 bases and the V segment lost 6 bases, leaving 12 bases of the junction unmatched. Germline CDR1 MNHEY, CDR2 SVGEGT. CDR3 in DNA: TGTGCCAGCAGCCTGGACAGGACGGTGTATGAGCAGTACTTC. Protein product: CASSLDRTVYEQYF.

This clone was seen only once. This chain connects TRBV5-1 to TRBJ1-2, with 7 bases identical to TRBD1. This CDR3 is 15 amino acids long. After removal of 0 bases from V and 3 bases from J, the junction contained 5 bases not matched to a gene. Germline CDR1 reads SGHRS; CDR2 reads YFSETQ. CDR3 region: CASSLGGQTHYGYTF. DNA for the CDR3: TGCGCCAGCAGCTTGGGGGGACAGACACACTATGGCTACACCTTC.

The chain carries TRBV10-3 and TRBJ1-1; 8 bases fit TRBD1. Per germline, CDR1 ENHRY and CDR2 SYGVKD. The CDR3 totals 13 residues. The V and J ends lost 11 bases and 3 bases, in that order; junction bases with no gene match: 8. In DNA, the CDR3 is TGTGCCGTCGGACAGGGAAGAGACACTGAAGCTTTCTTT. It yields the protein CAVGQGRDTEAFF.

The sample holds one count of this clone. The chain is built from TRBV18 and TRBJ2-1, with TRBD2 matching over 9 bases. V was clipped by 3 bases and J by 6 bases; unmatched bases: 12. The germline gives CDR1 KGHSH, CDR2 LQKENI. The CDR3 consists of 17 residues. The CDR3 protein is CASSPLRPGLASNEQFF. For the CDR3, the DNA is TGTGCCAGCTCACCCCTAAGGCCGGGACTAGCATCCAATGAGCAGTTCTTC.

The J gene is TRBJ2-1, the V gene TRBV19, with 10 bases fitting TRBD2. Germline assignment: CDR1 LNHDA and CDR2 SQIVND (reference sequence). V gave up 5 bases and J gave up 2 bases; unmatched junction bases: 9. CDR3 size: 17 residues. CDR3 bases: TGTGCCAGTAGTCCACCACCCCTAGCGGGGGCCTACAATGAGCAGTTCTTC. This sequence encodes CASSPPPLAGAYNEQFF.

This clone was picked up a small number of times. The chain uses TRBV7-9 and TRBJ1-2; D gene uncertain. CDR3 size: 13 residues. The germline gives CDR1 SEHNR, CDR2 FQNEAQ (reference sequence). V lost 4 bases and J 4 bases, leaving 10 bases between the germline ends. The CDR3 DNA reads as TGTGCCAGCAGCTACACGCAGACCTATGGCTACACCTTC. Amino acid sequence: CASSYTQTYGYTF.

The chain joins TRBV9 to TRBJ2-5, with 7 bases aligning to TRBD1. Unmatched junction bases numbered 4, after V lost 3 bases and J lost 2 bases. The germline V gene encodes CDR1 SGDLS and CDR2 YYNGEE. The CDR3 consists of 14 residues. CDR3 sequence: CASSEGTAQETQYF. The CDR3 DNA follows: TGTGCCAGCAGCGAGGGGACAGCACAAGAGACCCAGTACTTC.

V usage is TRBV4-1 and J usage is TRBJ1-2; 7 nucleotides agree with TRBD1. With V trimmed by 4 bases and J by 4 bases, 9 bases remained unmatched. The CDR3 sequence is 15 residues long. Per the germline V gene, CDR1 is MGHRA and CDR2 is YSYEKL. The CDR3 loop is CASSLLQGSGYGYTF. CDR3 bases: TGCGCCAGCAGCCTCCTACAGGGGTCGGGCTATGGCTACACCTTC.

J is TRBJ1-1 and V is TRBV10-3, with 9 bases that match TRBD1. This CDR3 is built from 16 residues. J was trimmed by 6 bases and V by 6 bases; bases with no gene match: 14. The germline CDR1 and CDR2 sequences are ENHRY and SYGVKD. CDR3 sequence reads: CAIRTGQGPESPEAFF. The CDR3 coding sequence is TGTGCCATCAGGACGGGACAGGGCCCCGAGAGCCCTGAAGCTTTCTTT.

This CDR3 reads CASSIRGGTEYEQYF. CDR3 nucleotides: TGTGCCAGTAGTATCAGGGGCGGGACTGAATACGAGCAGTACTTC. The rearrangement links TRBV19 to TRBJ2-7; D may correspond to TRBD1 or TRBD2 (6 bases each). The CDR3 length is 15 residues. Looked up from germline, CDR1 is LNHDA and CDR2 is SQIVND (reference sequence). The V gene lost 3 bases and the J gene lost 4 bases, with 16 bases spanning the gap.

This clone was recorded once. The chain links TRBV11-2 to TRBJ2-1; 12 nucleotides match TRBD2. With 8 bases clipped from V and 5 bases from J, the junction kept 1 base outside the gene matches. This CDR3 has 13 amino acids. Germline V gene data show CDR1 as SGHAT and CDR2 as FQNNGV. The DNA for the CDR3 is TGTGCCAGCCGACTAGCGGGGGACAATGAGCAGTTCTTC. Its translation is CASRLAGDNEQFF.

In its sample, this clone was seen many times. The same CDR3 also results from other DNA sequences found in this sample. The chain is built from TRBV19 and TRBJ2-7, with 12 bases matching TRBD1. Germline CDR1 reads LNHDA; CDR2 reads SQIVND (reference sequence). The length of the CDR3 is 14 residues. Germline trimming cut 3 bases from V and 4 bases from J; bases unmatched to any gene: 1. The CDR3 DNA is TGTGCCAGTAGTATGGGACAGGGGGCTTACGAGCAGTACTTC. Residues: CASSMGQGAYEQYF.

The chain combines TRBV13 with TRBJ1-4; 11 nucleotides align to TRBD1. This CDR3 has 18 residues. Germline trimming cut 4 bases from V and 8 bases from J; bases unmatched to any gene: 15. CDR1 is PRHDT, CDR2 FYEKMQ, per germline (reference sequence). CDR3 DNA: TGTGCCAGCAGCTGGGACTGCTCAGGACAGGGGGCGAGAGAAAAACTGTTTTTT. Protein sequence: CASSWDCSGQGAREKLFF.

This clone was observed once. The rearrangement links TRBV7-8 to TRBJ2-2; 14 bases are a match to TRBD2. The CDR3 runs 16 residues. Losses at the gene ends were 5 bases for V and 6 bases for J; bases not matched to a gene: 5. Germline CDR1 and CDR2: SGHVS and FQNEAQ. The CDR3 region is CASSPRLAGGAGELFF. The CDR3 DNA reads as TGTGCCAGCAGCCCCCGACTAGCGGGGGGGGCCGGGGAGCTGTTTTTT.

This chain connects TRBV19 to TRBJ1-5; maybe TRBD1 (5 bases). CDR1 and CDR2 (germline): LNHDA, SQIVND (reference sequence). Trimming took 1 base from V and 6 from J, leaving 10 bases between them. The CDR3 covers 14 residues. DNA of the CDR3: TGTGCCAGTAGTATAGTGACAGTGGCTCAGCCCCAGCATTTT. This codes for CASSIVTVAQPQHF.

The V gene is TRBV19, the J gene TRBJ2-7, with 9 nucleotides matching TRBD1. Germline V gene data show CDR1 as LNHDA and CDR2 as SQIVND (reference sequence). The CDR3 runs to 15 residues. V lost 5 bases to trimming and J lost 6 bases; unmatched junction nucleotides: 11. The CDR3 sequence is CASSPGQGVFGEQYF. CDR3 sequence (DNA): TGTGCCAGTAGTCCGGGACAGGGCGTGTTCGGCGAGCAGTACTTC.

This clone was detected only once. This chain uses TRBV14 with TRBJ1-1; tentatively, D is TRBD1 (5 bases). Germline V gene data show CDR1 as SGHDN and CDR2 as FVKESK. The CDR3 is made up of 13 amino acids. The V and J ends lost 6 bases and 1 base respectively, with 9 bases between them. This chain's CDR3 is CASSKQENTEAFF. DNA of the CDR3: TGTGCCAGCAGTAAACAGGAGAACACTGAAGCTTTCTTT. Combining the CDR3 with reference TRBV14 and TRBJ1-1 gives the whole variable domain EAGVTQFPSHSVIEKGQTVTLRCDPISGHDNLYWYRRVMGKEIKFLLHFVKESKQDESGMPNNRFLAERTGGTYSTLKVQPAELEDSGVYFCASSKQENTEAFFGQGTRLTVV.

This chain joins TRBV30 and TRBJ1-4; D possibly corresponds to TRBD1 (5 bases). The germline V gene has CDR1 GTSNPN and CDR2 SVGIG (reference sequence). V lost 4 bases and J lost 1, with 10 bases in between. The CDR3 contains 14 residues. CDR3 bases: TGTGCCTGGACGCCCGGGGGAACTAATGAAAAACTGTTTTTT. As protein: CAWTPGGTNEKLFF.

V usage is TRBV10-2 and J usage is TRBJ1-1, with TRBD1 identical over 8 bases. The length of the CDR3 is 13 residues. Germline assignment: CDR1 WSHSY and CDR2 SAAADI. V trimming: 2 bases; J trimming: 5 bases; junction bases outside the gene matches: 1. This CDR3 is CASSEQGATEAFF. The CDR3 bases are TGCGCCAGCAGTGAGCAGGGGGCAACTGAAGCTTTCTTT.

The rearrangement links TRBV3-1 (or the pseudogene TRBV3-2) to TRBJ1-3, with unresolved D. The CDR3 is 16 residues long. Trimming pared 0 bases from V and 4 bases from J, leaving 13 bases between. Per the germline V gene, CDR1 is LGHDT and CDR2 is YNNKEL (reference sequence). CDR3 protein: CASSQDFRLAGNTIYF. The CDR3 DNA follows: TGTGCCAGCAGCCAAGATTTCCGATTAGCCGGAAACACCATATATTTT.

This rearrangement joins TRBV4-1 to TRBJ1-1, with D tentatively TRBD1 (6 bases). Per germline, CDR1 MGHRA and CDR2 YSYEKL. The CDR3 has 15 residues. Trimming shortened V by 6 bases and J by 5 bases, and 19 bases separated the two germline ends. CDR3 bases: TGCGCCAGCAGACGCGGCAATACAGGGAGGACTGAAGCTTTCTTT. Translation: CASRRGNTGRTEAFF.